Listed here are 30 T cell receptor beta chains from one sample, sequenced in a study of blood T cell repertoires in COVID-19. Method: immunoSEQ multiplex PCR; TCRdb's copy keeps in-frame clones and lacks some. The repertoire has about 360,000 clones, around nine tenths of them found once; the top ten carry approximately 2.9%. Sequencing was performed on peripheral blood. All receptors come from a human donor in a cohort sampled during active COVID-19.

CDR3 sequence reads: CASSYSEGVEQYF. CDR3 nucleotides: TGTGCCAGCAGTTACTCCGAGGGAGTCGAGCAGTACTTC. The chain is built from TRBV6-6 and TRBJ2-7, with a possible D match to TRBD2 (5 bases). The CDR3 has 13 amino acids. Trimming stripped 0 bases from V and 6 bases from J, with 9 bases between. CDR1 and CDR2 (germline): MNHNY, SVGAGI (reference sequence).

The CDR3 coding sequence is TGTGCCAGCAGCAAGGGGGACCCTGGGGAGACCCAGTACTTC. As protein: CASSKGDPGETQYF. The J gene is TRBJ2-5, the V gene TRBV13, with D possibly TRBD1 on 6 matching bases. Trimming stripped 5 bases from V and 5 bases from J, with 15 bases between. The CDR3 consists of 14 residues. Looked up from germline, CDR1 is PRHDT and CDR2 is FYEKMQ (reference sequence).

The genes are TRBV15 and TRBJ1-2; D not certain. V lost 0 bases and J lost 0, with 14 bases in between. The germline CDR1 and CDR2 sequences are LNHNV and YYDKDF (reference sequence). CDR3 size: 17 residues. The CDR3 protein is CATSRDSGEGTNYGYTF. The DNA of the CDR3 is TGTGCCACCAGCAGAGATTCCGGGGAAGGAACTAACTATGGCTACACCTTC.

The chain couples TRBV30 to TRBJ1-1; a weak D match, TRBD1 (5 bases). Germline V gives CDR1 GTSNPN, CDR2 SVGIG (reference sequence). CDR3 size: 13 residues. The V end lost 4 bases, the J end lost 4 bases, and 13 bases lay between the germline ends. The CDR3 DNA sequence: TGTGCCTGGAAATGGGGGGAAGGCACTGAAGCTTTCTTT. It specifies CAWKWGEGTEAFF. The variable domain in full, completed from reference TRBV30 and TRBJ1-1, reads SQTIHQWPATLVQPVGSPLSLECTVEGTSNPNLYWYRQAAGRGLQLLFYSVGIGQISSEVPQNLSASRPQDRQFILSSKKLLLSDSGFYLCAWKWGEGTEAFFGQGTRLTVV.

Here the CDR3 DNA reads TGTGCCAGCAGCCCCTCGACAGGGCATAATTCACCCCTCCACTTT. Its protein product is CASSPSTGHNSPLHF. The chain uses TRBV6-5 and TRBJ1-6; 7 positions match TRBD1. This CDR3 has 15 amino acids. V trimming: 6 bases; J trimming: 5 bases; junction bases outside the gene matches: 7. Per the germline V gene, CDR1 is MNHEY and CDR2 is SVGAGI.

The chain uses TRBV6-5 and TRBJ1-2; TRBD1 is a possible D gene (6 bases). Trimming shortened V by 10 bases and J by 4 bases, and 13 bases separated the two germline ends. The CDR3 totals 12 residues. Germline V lookup: CDR1 MNHEY, CDR2 SVGAGI. Here the CDR3 DNA reads TGTGCCACCCAGGACAGCTTCTATGGCTACACCTTC. Its protein product is CATQDSFYGYTF.

The J gene is TRBJ2-5, the V gene TRBV30, with 13 bases identical to TRBD2. V was pared by 3 bases and J by 3 bases, with 4 bases of the junction left unmatched. CDR3 length: 15 amino acids. The germline V gene encodes CDR1 GTSNPN and CDR2 SVGIG (reference sequence). The CDR3 is CAWSSGLAGEETQYF. In DNA form, the CDR3 reads TGTGCCTGGAGCTCCGGACTAGCGGGGGAAGAGACCCAGTACTTC.

The rearrangement links TRBV30 to TRBJ2-5; a weak D match, TRBD1 (6 bases). The ends were cut back, 5 bases at V and 2 bases at J, with 15 bases in the middle. Germline V gene lookup returns CDR1 GTSNPN and CDR2 SVGIG (reference sequence). The CDR3 loop spans 14 amino acids. CDR3 in amino acids: CAWSKGTGQETQYF. In nucleotides, the CDR3 is TGTGCCTGGTCAAAAGGCACAGGGCAAGAGACCCAGTACTTC.

The rearrangement joins TRBV27 to TRBJ2-7, with D possibly TRBD2 on 5 matching bases. In germline, CDR1 is MNHEY, CDR2 SMNVEV (reference sequence). This CDR3 comprises 13 residues. The V gene lost 3 bases and the J gene lost 3 bases, with 9 bases spanning the gap. This CDR3 reads CASSLVARYEQYF. CDR3 coding DNA: TGTGCCAGCAGTTTGGTAGCGCGCTACGAGCAGTACTTC.

The J gene is TRBJ2-5, the V gene TRBV4-2; TRBD2 might be the D (5 bases). The CDR3 contains 14 residues. V shed 1 base and J shed 3 bases, with 9 bases lying between them. Germline V gives CDR1 LGHNA, CDR2 YNFKEQ. CDR3 residues: CASSQGGLEETQYF. DNA for the CDR3: TGTGCCAGCAGCCAAGGAGGGTTGGAAGAGACCCAGTACTTC.

V gene TRBV29-1 combines with J gene TRBJ2-7, with TRBD1 matching 7 bases. The CDR3 runs 12 residues. J was trimmed by 4 bases and V by 4 bases; bases with no gene match: 4. The germline gives CDR1 SQVTM, CDR2 ANQGSEA. The CDR3 loop reads CSVGETGYEQYF. The CDR3 DNA is TGCAGCGTTGGGGAGACAGGGTACGAGCAGTACTTC.

The CDR3 DNA reads TGTGCCAGCAGCTCCTCACTAGCGGGGGGGAAAGAGACCCAGTACTTC. This gives the protein CASSSSLAGGKETQYF. The chain couples TRBV7-9 to TRBJ2-5; the match to TRBD2 covers 13 bases. The CDR3 extends over 16 amino acids. V lost 4 bases to trimming and J lost 3 bases; unmatched junction nucleotides: 5. From germline, CDR1 is SEHNR and CDR2 FQNEAQ (reference sequence).

The chain has TRBV29-1 and TRBJ2-1; D remains unclear. There are 11 residues in the CDR3. Germline loops: CDR1 SQVTM, CDR2 ANQGSEA. Trimming shortened V by 4 bases and J by 8 bases, and 9 bases separated the two germline ends. CDR3: CSVVSGYEQFF. As DNA, the CDR3 is TGCAGCGTTGTATCCGGTTATGAGCAGTTCTTC.

The V and J genes are TRBV5-1 and TRBJ2-1, with D uncertain. CDR3 length equals 13 residues. Trimming stripped 0 bases from V and 4 bases from J, with 5 bases between. CDR1 and CDR2 (germline): SGHRS, YFSETQ. This chain's CDR3 is CASSLGGYNEQFF. The DNA for the CDR3 is TGCGCCAGCAGCTTGGGCGGATACAATGAGCAGTTCTTC.

The genes are TRBV24-1 and TRBJ2-6; D is ambiguous. The CDR3 covers 15 residues. The germline gives CDR1 KGHDR, CDR2 SFDVKD. V lost 1 base and J 0 bases, leaving 3 bases between the germline ends. The DNA for the CDR3 is TGTGCCACCAGTGATTTTCACTCTGGGGCCAACGTCCTGACTTTC. The encoded protein is CATSDFHSGANVLTF.

The chain has TRBV30 and TRBJ2-2; D gene ambiguous. This CDR3 contains 13 residues. V shed 4 bases and J shed 3 bases, with 9 bases lying between them. Germline V lookup: CDR1 GTSNPN, CDR2 SVGIG (reference sequence). CDR3 coding DNA: TGTGCCTGGACCCCCACATACACCGGGGAGCTGTTTTTT. This codes for CAWTPTYTGELFF.

The chain is built from TRBV7-9 and TRBJ1-2; perhaps TRBD1 as D (6 bases). This CDR3 is 14 amino acids long. V was shortened by 3 bases and J by 7 bases, with 15 bases between the two germline ends. Germline-derived CDR1 and CDR2 are SEHNR and FQNEAQ (reference sequence). CDR3 nucleotide sequence: TGTGCCAGCAGCTTGGGGACACCTTATTTTGGCTACACCTTC. Translated, it gives CASSLGTPYFGYTF.

The CDR3 protein is CASSQRGHGYTF. CDR3 in DNA: TGTGCCAGCAGCCAACGAGGGCATGGCTACACCTTC. The chain employs TRBV11-3 and TRBJ1-2; the D is unclear. The CDR3 consists of 12 residues. Germline V gives CDR1 SGHNT, CDR2 YENEEA. V lost 5 bases to trimming and J lost 6 bases, with 10 bases between them. The full variable domain, its missing parts supplied by reference TRBV11-3 and TRBJ1-2, is EAGVVQSPRYKIIEKKQPVAFWCNPISGHNTLYWYLQNLGQGPELLIRYENEEAVDDSQLPKDRFSAERLKGVDSTLKIQPAELGDSAVYLCASSQRGHGYTFGSGTRLTVV.

The V gene is TRBV9, the J gene TRBJ2-5; 8 nucleotides match TRBD1. Germline loops: CDR1 SGDLS, CDR2 YYNGEE. V was pared by 4 bases and J by 5 bases, with 4 bases of the junction left unmatched. This CDR3 contains 13 residues. The CDR3 sequence: CASSTGQGETQYF. The CDR3 DNA follows: TGTGCCAGCAGCACCGGACAGGGCGAGACCCAGTACTTC.

V gene TRBV14 combines with J gene TRBJ1-2, with 8 nucleotides matching TRBD1. The CDR3 is made up of 17 amino acids. V gave up 1 base and J gave up 7 bases; unmatched junction bases: 14. Germline values: CDR1 SGHDN, CDR2 FVKESK. The CDR3 nucleotides read TGTGCCAGCAGCCAAGGATCGAAGACAGGGGTGAGCGGTGGCTACACCTTC. It encodes CASSQGSKTGVSGGYTF.

V gene TRBV28 combines with J gene TRBJ2-2; a possible D gene is TRBD1 (6 bases). Trimming shortened V by 3 bases and J by 7 bases, and 12 bases separated the two germline ends. Germline CDR1 is MDHEN and CDR2 is SYDVKM. The CDR3 runs 14 residues. The CDR3 DNA sequence: TGTGCCAGCAGTTTGTCGGACAGTCACGGGGAGCTGTTTTTT. Protein product: CASSLSDSHGELFF.

The J gene is TRBJ1-4, the V gene TRBV19, with D tentatively TRBD1 (5 bases). Germline lookup yields CDR1 LNHDA and CDR2 SQIVND (reference sequence). Trimming pared 3 bases from V and 7 bases from J, leaving 9 bases between. The CDR3 is 13 residues long. The CDR3 nucleotides are TGTGCCAGTAGTATTCGCGGGGCTGAAAAACTGTTTTTT. This translates into CASSIRGAEKLFF.

This CDR3 reads CASSSTTGLRGYTF. For the CDR3, the DNA is TGTGCCAGCAGTTCCACCACAGGGTTAAGGGGCTACACCTTC. The chain uses TRBV28 and TRBJ1-2; possible D gene TRBD1, 6 bases. In germline, CDR1 is MDHEN, CDR2 SYDVKM. V lost 4 bases to trimming and J lost 8 bases, with 17 bases between them. CDR3 length: 14 residues.

This rearrangement joins TRBV20-1 to TRBJ2-1; 7 nucleotides match TRBD2. The CDR3 consists of 17 residues. CDR1 and CDR2 from the germline V gene are DFQATT and SNEGSKA (reference sequence). J lost 4 bases, V lost 3 bases, and 15 bases had no gene match. CDR3 sequence (DNA): TGCAGTGCTAGTGCGGGAGTCCTGAGTGCCCTATACAATGAGCAGTTCTTC. It encodes CSASAGVLSALYNEQFF.

V usage is TRBV11-2 and J usage is TRBJ2-1; D ambiguous. Deletions cut 2 bases from V and 13 bases from J, with 15 bases between. This CDR3 is built from 13 residues. Germline CDR1 and CDR2: SGHAT and FQNNGV. CDR3: CASSLNPSQLQFF. In DNA form, the CDR3 reads TGTGCCAGCAGCTTAAACCCGTCACAACTACAGTTCTTC.

This chain connects TRBV27 to TRBJ2-1; D is ambiguous. CDR3 length equals 12 residues. Germline CDR1 reads MNHEY; CDR2 reads SMNVEV (reference sequence). The V and J ends lost 6 bases and 3 bases respectively, with 6 bases between them. CDR3 amino acids: CASSLNYNEQFF. CDR3 sequence (DNA): TGTGCCAGCAGCCTTAACTACAATGAGCAGTTCTTC.

This clone was observed a handful of times. The chain is built from TRBV5-1 and TRBJ1-2, with a weak D call TRBD1 (5 bases). Trimming pared 4 bases from V and 10 bases from J, leaving 20 bases between. The CDR3 consists of 14 residues. Germline-derived CDR1 and CDR2 are SGHRS and YFSETQ. For the CDR3, the DNA is TGCGCCAGCAGCCCCCTCCCCGGACAAAAGGCCTACACCTTC. This sequence encodes CASSPLPGQKAYTF.

The chain combines TRBV5-4 with TRBJ1-4; 9 nucleotides agree with TRBD1. After removal of 0 bases from V and 7 bases from J, the junction contained 1 base not matched to a gene. This CDR3 is built from 14 residues. Germline CDR1 SGHNT, CDR2 YYREEE (reference sequence). CDR3 nucleotides: TGTGCCAGCAGCTTGGGGACAGGGGTTGAAAAACTGTTTTTT. Amino acid sequence: CASSLGTGVEKLFF.

This clone has ten or more counts. V gene TRBV7-6 combines with J gene TRBJ2-2; a possible D gene is TRBD1 (6 bases). The V end lost 5 bases, the J end lost 4 bases, and 17 bases lay between the germline ends. The CDR3 has 16 amino acids. The V gene's germline CDR1 is SGHVS and CDR2 FNYEAQ. The CDR3 sequence is CASSLWTDPSTGELFF. DNA for the CDR3: TGTGCCAGCAGCCTATGGACAGACCCCAGCACCGGGGAGCTGTTTTTT.

The table lists this clone with many counts. The chain uses TRBV25-1 and TRBJ2-5; 8 bases line up with TRBD1. CDR3 size: 18 residues. CDR1 and CDR2 (germline): MGHDK, SYGVNS. V lost 2 bases, J lost 3 bases, and 14 bases stayed unmatched. The CDR3 DNA reads as TGTGCCAGCAGTGAAACCTACCGCAGGGGGCCTTCCAAAGAGACCCAGTACTTC. Translating gives CASSETYRRGPSKETQYF.